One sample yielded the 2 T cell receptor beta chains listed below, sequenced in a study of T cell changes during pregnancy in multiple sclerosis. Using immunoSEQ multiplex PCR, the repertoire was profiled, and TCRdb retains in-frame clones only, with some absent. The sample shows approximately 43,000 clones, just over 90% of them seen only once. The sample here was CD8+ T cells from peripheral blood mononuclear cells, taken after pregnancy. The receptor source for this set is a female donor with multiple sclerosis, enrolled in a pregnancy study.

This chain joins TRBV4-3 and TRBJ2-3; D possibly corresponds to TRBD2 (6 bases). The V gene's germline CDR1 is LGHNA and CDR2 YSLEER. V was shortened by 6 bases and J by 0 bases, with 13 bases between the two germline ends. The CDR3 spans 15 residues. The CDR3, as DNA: TGCGCCAGCAGAGATAGCGGAATTAGCACAGATACGCAGTATTTT. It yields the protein CASRDSGISTDTQYF.

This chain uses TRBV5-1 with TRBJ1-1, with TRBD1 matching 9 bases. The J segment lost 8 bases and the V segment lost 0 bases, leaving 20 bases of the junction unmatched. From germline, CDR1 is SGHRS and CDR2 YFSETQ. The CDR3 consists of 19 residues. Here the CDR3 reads CASSLADSIGTGHTAEAFF. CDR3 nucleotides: TGCGCCAGCAGCTTGGCCGATTCAATAGGGACAGGGCACACTGCGGAAGCTTTCTTT.